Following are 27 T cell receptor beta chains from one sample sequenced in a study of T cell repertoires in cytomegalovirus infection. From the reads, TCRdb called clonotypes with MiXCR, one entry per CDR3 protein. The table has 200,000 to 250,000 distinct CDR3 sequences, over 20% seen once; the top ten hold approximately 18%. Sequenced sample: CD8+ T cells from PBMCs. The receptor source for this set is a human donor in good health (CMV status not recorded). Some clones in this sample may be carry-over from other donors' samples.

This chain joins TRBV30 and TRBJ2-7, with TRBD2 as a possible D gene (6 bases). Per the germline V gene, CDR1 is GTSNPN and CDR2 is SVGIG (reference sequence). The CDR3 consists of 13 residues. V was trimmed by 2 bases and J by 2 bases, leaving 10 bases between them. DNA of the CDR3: TGTGCCTGGAGTCTGTCGGGGGCCTACGAGCAGTACTTC. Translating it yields CAWSLSGAYEQYF. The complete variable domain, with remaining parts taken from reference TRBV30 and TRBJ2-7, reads SQTIHQWPATLVQPVGSPLSLECTVEGTSNPNLYWYRQAAGRGLQLLFYSVGIGQISSEVPQNLSASRPQDRQFILSSKKLLLSDSGFYLCAWSLSGAYEQYFGPGTRLTVT.

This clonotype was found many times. CDR3 in DNA: TGTGCCAGCAGTTTACGAGGACTAGCGGGGGTTTCCTCCTACAATGAGCAGTTCTTC. This codes for CASSLRGLAGVSSYNEQFF. The V call is TRBV27, the J call TRBJ2-1; 13 bases align to TRBD2. The junction had 7 bases not matched to a gene; V was cut back by 2 bases and J by 0 bases. CDR3 length: 19 amino acids. Per germline, CDR1 MNHEY and CDR2 SMNVEV (reference sequence).

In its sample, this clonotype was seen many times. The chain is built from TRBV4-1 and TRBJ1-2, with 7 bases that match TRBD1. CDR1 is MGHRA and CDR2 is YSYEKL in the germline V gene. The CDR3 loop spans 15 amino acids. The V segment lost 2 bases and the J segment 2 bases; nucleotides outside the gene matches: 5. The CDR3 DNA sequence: TGCGCCAGCAGCCAATCCGGGACAGACAACTATGGCTACACCTTC. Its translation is CASSQSGTDNYGYTF.

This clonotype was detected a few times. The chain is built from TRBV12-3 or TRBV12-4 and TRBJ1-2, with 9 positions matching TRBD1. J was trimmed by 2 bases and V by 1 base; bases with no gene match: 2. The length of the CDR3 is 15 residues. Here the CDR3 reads CASSLVGQGNYGYTF. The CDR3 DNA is TGTGCCAGCAGTTTAGTGGGACAGGGAAACTATGGCTACACCTTC.

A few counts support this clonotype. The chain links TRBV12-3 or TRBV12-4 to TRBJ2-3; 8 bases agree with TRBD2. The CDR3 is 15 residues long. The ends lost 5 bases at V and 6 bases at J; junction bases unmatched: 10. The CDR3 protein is CASSERGRFPDTQYF. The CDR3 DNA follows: TGTGCCAGCAGTGAGCGGGGGCGATTCCCCGATACGCAGTATTTT.

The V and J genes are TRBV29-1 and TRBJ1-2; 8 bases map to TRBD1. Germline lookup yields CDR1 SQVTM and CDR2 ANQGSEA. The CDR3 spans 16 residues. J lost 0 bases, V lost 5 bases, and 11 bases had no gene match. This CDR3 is CSVRDRGASSNYGYTF. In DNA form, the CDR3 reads TGCAGCGTTCGAGACAGGGGAGCATCTTCTAACTATGGCTACACCTTC.

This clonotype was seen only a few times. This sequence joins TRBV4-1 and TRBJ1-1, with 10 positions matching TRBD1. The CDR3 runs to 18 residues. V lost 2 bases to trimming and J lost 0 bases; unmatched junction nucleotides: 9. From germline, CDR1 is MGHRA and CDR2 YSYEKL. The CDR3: CASSQLPGQGIMNTEAFF. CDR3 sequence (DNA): TGCGCCAGCAGCCAACTACCGGGACAGGGGATAATGAACACTGAAGCTTTCTTT.

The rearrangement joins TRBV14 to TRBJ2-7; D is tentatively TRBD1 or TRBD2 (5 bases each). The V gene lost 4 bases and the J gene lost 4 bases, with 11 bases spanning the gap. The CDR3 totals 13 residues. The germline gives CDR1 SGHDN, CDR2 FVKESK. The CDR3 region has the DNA TGTGCCAGCAGCCCCGGGACGTATTACGAGCAGTACTTC. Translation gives CASSPGTYYEQYF.

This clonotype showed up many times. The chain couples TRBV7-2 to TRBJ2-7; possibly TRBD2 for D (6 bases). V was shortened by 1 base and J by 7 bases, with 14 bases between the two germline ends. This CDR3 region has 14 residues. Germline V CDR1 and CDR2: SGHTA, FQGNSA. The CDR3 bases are TGTGCCAGCAGCTTAGGGGTTGGGGGGTCTGAGCAGTACTTC. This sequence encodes CASSLGVGGSEQYF.

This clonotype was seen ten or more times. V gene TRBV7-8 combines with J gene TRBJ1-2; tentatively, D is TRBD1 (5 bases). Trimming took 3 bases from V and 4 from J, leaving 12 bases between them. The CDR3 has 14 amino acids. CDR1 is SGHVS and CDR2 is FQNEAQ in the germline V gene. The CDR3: CASSFTAGTYGYTF. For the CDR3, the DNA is TGTGCCAGCAGCTTTACCGCAGGGACCTATGGCTACACCTTC.

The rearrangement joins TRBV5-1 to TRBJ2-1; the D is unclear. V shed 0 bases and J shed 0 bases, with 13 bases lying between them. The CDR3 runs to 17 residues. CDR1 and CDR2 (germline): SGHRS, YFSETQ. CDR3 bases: TGCGCCAGCAGCTTGGCCAACCCAGCCAACTCCTACAATGAGCAGTTCTTC. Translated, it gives CASSLANPANSYNEQFF.

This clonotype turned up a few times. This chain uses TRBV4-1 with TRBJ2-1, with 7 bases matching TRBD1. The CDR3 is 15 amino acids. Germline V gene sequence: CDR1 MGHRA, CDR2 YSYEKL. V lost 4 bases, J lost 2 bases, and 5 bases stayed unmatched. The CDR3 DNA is TGCGCCAGCAGCCCGGGACAGATAACCTACAATGAGCAGTTCTTC. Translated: CASSPGQITYNEQFF.

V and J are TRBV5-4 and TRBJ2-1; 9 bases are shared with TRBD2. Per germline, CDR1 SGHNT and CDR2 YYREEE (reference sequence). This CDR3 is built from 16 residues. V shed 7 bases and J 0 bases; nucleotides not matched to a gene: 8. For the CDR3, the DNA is TGTGCCAGCGGACGGGAGCGGGGGGACTCCTACAATGAGCAGTTCTTC. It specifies CASGRERGDSYNEQFF.

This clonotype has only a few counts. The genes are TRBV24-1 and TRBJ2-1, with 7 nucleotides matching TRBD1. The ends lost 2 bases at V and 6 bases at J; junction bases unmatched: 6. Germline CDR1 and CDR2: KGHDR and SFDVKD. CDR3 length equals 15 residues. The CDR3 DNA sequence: TGTGCCACCAGTGATTCGGGACAGCCGAGCAATGAGCAGTTCTTC. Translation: CATSDSGQPSNEQFF.

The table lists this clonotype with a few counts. The CDR3 DNA reads as TGCAGTGCGGGTCCGGACAGACGCTTTCATTCTAATCAGCCCCAGCATTTT. The encoded protein is CSAGPDRRFHSNQPQHF. The chain recombines TRBV20-1 with TRBJ1-5; D perhaps matches TRBD1 (6 bases). CDR1 is DFQATT, CDR2 SNEGSKA, per germline (reference sequence). This CDR3 comprises 17 residues. Between the trimmed V and J ends, which lost 6 bases and 4 bases, there was a span of 25 bases.

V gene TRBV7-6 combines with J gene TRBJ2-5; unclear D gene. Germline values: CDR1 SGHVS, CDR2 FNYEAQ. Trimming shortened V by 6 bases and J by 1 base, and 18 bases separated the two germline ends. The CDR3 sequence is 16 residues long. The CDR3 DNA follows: TGTGCCAGCAGTAAAACCGCGGAGCGTGGCCAAGAGACCCAGTACTTC. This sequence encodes CASSKTAERGQETQYF.

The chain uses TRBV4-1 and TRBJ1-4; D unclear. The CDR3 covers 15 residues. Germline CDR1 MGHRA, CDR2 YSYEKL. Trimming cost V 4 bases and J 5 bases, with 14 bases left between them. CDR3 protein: CASSLPPGVNEKLFF. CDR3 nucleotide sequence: TGCGCCAGCAGCCTCCCCCCGGGTGTCAATGAAAAACTGTTTTTT.

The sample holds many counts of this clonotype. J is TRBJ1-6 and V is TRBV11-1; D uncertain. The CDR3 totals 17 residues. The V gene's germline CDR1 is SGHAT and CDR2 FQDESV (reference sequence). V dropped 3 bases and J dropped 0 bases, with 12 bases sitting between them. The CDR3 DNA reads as TGTGCCAGCAGCTTGAGTCCGGAGAGCTCCTATAATTCACCCCTCCACTTT. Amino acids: CASSLSPESSYNSPLHF.

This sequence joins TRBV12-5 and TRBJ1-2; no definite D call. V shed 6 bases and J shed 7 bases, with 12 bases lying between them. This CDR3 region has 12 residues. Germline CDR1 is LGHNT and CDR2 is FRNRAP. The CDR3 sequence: CASGDKFLGYTF. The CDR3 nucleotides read TGTGCTAGTGGAGACAAATTTCTTGGCTACACCTTC.

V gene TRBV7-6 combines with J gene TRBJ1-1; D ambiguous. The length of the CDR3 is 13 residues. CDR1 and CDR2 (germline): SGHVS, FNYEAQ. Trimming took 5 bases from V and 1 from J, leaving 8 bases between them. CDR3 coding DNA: TGTGCCAGCAGCGACACACCGAACACTGAAGCTTTCTTT. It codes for CASSDTPNTEAFF.

The DNA for the CDR3 is TGTGCCAGCAGTTCCACCGGACTAGTGTACGACGAGCAGTACTTC. Translating gives CASSSTGLVYDEQYF. This chain joins TRBV28 and TRBJ2-7; 7 positions match TRBD2. This CDR3 is built from 15 residues. V was pared by 4 bases and J by 5 bases, with 11 bases of the junction left unmatched. Germline CDR1 is MDHEN and CDR2 is SYDVKM.

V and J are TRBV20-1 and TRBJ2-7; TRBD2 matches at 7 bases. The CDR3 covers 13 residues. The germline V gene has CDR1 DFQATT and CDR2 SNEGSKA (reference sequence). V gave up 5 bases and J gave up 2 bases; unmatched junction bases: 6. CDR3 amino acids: CSAQRGGAYEQYF. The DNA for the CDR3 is TGCAGTGCTCAGCGGGGTGGGGCCTACGAGCAGTACTTC.

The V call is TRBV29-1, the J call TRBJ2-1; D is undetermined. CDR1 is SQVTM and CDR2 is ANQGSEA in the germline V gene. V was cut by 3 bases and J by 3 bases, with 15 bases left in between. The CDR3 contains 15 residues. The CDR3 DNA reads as TGCAGCGTTGAGGTACCATTTAGAGACTACAATGAGCAGTTCTTC. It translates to CSVEVPFRDYNEQFF.

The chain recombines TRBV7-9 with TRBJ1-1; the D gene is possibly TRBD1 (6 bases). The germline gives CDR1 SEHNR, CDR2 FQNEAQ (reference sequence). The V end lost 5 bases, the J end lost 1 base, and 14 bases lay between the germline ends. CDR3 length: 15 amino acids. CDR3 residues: CASSGFSGANTEAFF. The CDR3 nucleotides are TGTGCCAGCAGCGGTTTCTCGGGGGCGAACACTGAAGCTTTCTTT.

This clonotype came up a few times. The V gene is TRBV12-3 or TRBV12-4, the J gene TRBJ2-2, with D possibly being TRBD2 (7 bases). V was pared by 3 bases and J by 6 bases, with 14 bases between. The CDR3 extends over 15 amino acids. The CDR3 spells CASSFGGLQAGELFF. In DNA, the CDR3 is TGTGCCAGCAGTTTCGGGGGGCTACAGGCCGGGGAGCTGTTTTTT.

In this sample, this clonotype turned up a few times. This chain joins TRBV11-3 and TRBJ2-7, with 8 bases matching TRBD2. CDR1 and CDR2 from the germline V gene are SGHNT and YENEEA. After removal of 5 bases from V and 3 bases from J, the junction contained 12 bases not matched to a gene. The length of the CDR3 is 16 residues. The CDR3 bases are TGTGCCAGCAGCCCGCCGGGGGGGCTCCCCCACTACGAGCAGTACTTC. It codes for CASSPPGGLPHYEQYF. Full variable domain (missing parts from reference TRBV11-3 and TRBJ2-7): EAGVVQSPRYKIIEKKQPVAFWCNPISGHNTLYWYLQNLGQGPELLIRYENEEAVDDSQLPKDRFSAERLKGVDSTLKIQPAELGDSAVYLCASSPPGGLPHYEQYFGPGTRLTVT.

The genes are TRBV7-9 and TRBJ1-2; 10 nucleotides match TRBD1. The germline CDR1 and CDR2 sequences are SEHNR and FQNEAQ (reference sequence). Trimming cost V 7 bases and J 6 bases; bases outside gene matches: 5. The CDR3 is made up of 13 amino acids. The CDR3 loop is CASTSGTGDGYTF. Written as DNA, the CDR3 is TGTGCCAGCACCTCCGGGACAGGGGATGGCTACACCTTC.